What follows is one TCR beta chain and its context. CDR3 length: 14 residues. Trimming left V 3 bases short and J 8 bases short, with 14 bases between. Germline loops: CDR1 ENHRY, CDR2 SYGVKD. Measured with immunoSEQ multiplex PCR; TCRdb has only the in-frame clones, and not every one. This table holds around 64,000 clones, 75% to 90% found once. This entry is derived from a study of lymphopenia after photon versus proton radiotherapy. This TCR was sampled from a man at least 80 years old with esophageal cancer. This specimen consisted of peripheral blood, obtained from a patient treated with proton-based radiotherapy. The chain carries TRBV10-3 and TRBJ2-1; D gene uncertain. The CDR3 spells CAISDGVGPDEQFF. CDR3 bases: TGTGCCATCAGTGATGGGGTAGGCCCCGATGAGCAGTTCTTC.